This entry lists 12 T cell receptor beta chains sequenced from one sample in a study of OX40 agonist ivuxolimab in advanced cancers. Assay used: immunoSEQ multiplex PCR; TCRdb lists only in-frame clones, some missing. The sample records around 72,000 clones, roughly 85% being singletons. Material: CD4+ or CD8+ T cells sorted from blood, obtained in a trial of the OX40 agonist ivuxolimab. The receptors come from an adult with an advanced solid tumor such as melanoma, head and neck, liver or kidney cancer.

A single count supports this clone. The J gene is TRBJ2-1, the V gene TRBV5-1; D might be TRBD1 (6 bases). In germline, CDR1 is SGHRS, CDR2 YFSETQ. V gave up 3 bases and J gave up 7 bases, with 8 bases separating them. The CDR3 is 12 residues long. The CDR3 DNA reads as TGCGCCAGCAGCTCAACAGGGAATGAGCAGTTCTTC. Its protein product is CASSSTGNEQFF. Drawing the rest from reference TRBV5-1 and TRBJ2-1, the complete variable domain is KAGVTQTPRYLIKTRGQQVTLSCSPISGHRSVSWYQQTPGQGLQFLFEYFSETQRNKGNFPGRFSGRQFSNSRSEMNVSTLELGDSALYLCASSSTGNEQFFGPGTRLTVL.

This clone has only a few counts. This rearrangement joins TRBV5-4 to TRBJ1-1, with unresolved D. The CDR3 contains 14 residues. CDR1 and CDR2 (germline): SGHNT, YYREEE (reference sequence). V lost 6 bases and J lost 3, with 15 bases in between. The CDR3 here is CASNHPDRHTEAFF. DNA of the CDR3: TGTGCCAGCAACCACCCGGACCGCCACACTGAAGCTTTCTTT.

J is TRBJ2-3 and V is TRBV12-5; TRBD2 matches at 11 bases. Germline V gene data show CDR1 as LGHNT and CDR2 as FRNRAP. The trim removed 5 bases at V and 2 bases at J, leaving 6 bases unmatched. The CDR3 covers 16 residues. This chain's CDR3 is CASGGGLADTTDTQYF. The CDR3 DNA reads TGTGCTAGTGGTGGGGGACTAGCGGATACCACAGATACGCAGTATTTT.

The chain recombines TRBV5-1 with TRBJ2-7; a possible D gene is TRBD1 (6 bases). The ends were cut back, 4 bases at V and 5 bases at J, with 16 bases in the middle. Germline V gene lookup returns CDR1 SGHRS and CDR2 YFSETQ. The CDR3 loop spans 14 amino acids. The CDR3 sequence is CASSILDRSHEQYF. CDR3 DNA sequence: TGCGCCAGCAGCATCTTAGACAGGTCCCACGAGCAGTACTTC.

The J gene is TRBJ1-6, the V gene TRBV5-1; 7 bases align to TRBD1. The CDR3 spans 14 residues. The junction had 4 bases not matched to a gene; V was cut back by 5 bases and J by 5 bases. CDR1 is SGHRS, CDR2 YFSETQ, per germline. The CDR3 sequence is CASRPGTDNSPLHF. CDR3 coding DNA: TGCGCCAGCAGGCCCGGGACAGATAATTCACCCCTCCACTTT.

This clone was detected only once. This chain uses TRBV7-9 with TRBJ1-3, with 7 bases lining up with TRBD1. The CDR3 consists of 14 residues. Germline assignment: CDR1 SEHNR and CDR2 FQNEAQ (reference sequence). J was trimmed by 0 bases and V by 5 bases; bases with no gene match: 1. This chain's CDR3 is CASSNRGSGNTIYF. The DNA for the CDR3 is TGTGCCAGCAGCAACAGGGGCTCTGGAAACACCATATATTTT.

The chain combines TRBV11-2 with TRBJ1-1, with D uncertain. V lost 2 bases to trimming and J lost 7 bases, with 5 bases between them. The CDR3 contains 11 residues. Germline CDR1 is SGHAT and CDR2 is FQNNGV. CDR3 sequence: CASSLLGEAFF. CDR3 bases: TGTGCCAGCAGCTTATTGGGTGAAGCTTTCTTT.

This rearrangement joins TRBV5-4 to TRBJ1-5; no definite D call. Germline CDR1 is SGHNT and CDR2 is YYREEE (reference sequence). This CDR3 is 13 amino acids long. V lost 1 base to trimming and J lost 5 bases, with 7 bases between them. For the CDR3, the DNA is TGTGCCAGCAGCTTGCTAACCTATCAGCCCCAGCATTTT. Translated, it gives CASSLLTYQPQHF.

The chain combines TRBV19 with TRBJ1-1; possibly TRBD1 for D (5 bases). Deletions cut 7 bases from V and 2 bases from J, with 11 bases between. Germline-derived CDR1 and CDR2 are LNHDA and SQIVND (reference sequence). CDR3 size: 13 residues. CDR3 amino acids: CASKGTVNTEAFF. As DNA, the CDR3 is TGTGCCAGTAAGGGGACGGTAAACACTGAAGCTTTCTTT.

This clone was found once. The rearrangement links TRBV5-4 to TRBJ2-1, with TRBD2 matching over 9 bases. V was clipped by 5 bases and J by 9 bases; unmatched bases: 12. The CDR3 has 15 amino acids. The germline gives CDR1 SGHNT, CDR2 YYREEE (reference sequence). The CDR3 nucleotides are TGTGCCAGCAGTCGGCGGGAGGGCCTAACAGGTGAGCAGTTCTTC. Amino acid sequence: CASSRREGLTGEQFF.

This rearrangement joins TRBV7-2 to TRBJ2-6; unclear D gene. Germline V CDR1 and CDR2: SGHTA, FQGNSA. The CDR3 has 15 residues. V was pared by 2 bases and J by 0 bases, with 5 bases between. Written as DNA, the CDR3 is TGTGCCAGCAGCTTAACAAGCTCTGGGGCCAACGTCCTGACTTTC. Protein product: CASSLTSSGANVLTF.

The chain has TRBV6-5 and TRBJ2-3; 8 positions match TRBD2. The V and J ends lost 5 bases and 5 bases, in that order; junction bases with no gene match: 6. Germline V lookup: CDR1 MNHEY, CDR2 SVGAGI. This CDR3 comprises 14 residues. The CDR3 sequence is CASSPGGPGDTQYF. The CDR3 DNA reads TGTGCCAGCAGTCCGGGAGGGCCGGGAGATACGCAGTATTTT.